The rows below give T cell receptor beta chains drawn from one sample of a study of regulatory T cells in long-lasting Graves disease. One entry per CDR3 protein results from TCRdb running MiXCR on the multiplex PCR reads. The table records roughly 420,000 distinct CDR3 sequences, 16% of them present only once. These data were likewise used in another study, on T cells in Graves' hyperthyroidism and ophthalmopathy.

The sample here was peripheral blood mononuclear cells (PBMCs), taken at new diagnosis, from a patient treated with antithyroid drugs. The receptors come from a young woman with Graves disease. CDR3s include the opening cysteine and the closing phenylalanine or tryptophan. A D gene is named only where the DNA matches it firmly. For some rows the clone size is stated as once, few or many, or as a class when expanded; others skip it.

abundance,d_gene,j_gene,v_gene,CDR3aa,CDR3nt
NA,TRBD1,TRBJ1-1,TRBV24-1,CATRGTGENMAFF,TGTGCCACCAGGGGGACAGGAGAAAACATGGCTTTCTTT
NA,NA,TRBJ2-1,TRBV7-3,CASSLGRSEQFF,TGTGCCAGCAGCTTAGGGAGAAGTGAGCAGTTCTTC
many,TRBD1,TRBJ2-3,TRBV5-1,CASAELPGQSTDTQYF,TGCGCCAGCGCCGAGCTACCGGGACAGAGCACAGATACGCAGTATTTT
NA,NA,TRBJ2-3,TRBV2,CASSAAGRGPTDTQYF,TGTGCCAGCAGTGCGGCCGGCAGGGGTCCCACAGATACGCAGTATTTT
few,TRBD1,TRBJ2-7,TRBV13,CASRQDRVWREQYF,TGTGCCAGCCGCCAAGACAGGGTATGGCGCGAGCAGTACTTC
many,NA,TRBJ1-1,TRBV30,CAWGDREAFF,TGTGCCTGGGGAGACAGGGAAGCTTTCTTT
few,NA,TRBJ1-4,TRBV10-3,CAISGTDEKLFF,TGTGCCATCAGTGGGACGGATGAAAAACTGTTTTTT
many,TRBD2,TRBJ2-5,TRBV6-2/TRBV6-3,CASSDLTSGSQETQYF,TGTGCCAGCAGTGACCTCACTAGCGGGTCCCAAGAGACCCAGTACTTC
NA,NA,TRBJ2-7,TRBV28,CASSSPGTDYEQYF,TGTGCCAGCAGTTCCCCAGGGACCGATTACGAGCAGTACTTC
many,TRBD2,TRBJ2-1,TRBV29-1,CSVGPRLAGGGEQFF,TGCAGCGTTGGTCCCCGACTAGCGGGAGGGGGGGAGCAGTTCTTC
NA,TRBD2,TRBJ2-3,TRBV6-2/TRBV6-3,CASSYTGLVTDTQYF,TGTGCCAGCAGTTACACTGGACTAGTCACGGATACGCAGTATTTT
NA,NA,TRBJ2-7,TRBV7-9,CASSSNAEQNYEQYF,TGTGCCAGCAGCTCTAACGCCGAACAGAACTACGAGCAGTACTTC
many,NA,TRBJ2-7,TRBV20-1,CSARSPVLLEQYF,TGCAGTGCTAGATCACCGGTCCTATTGGAGCAGTACTTC